Listed below are T cell receptor beta chains from one sample, sequenced in a study of CD8 T cells in ankylosing spondylitis. TCRdb processed the 5' RACE reads anew with MiXCR; each CDR3 protein has one entry. The repertoire holds 200,000 to 250,000 distinct CDR3 sequences, about 16% seen once, with about 44% in the top ten. The specimen sequenced was blood, either unsorted or a sorted T cell fraction (not recorded which). The receptors originated from a male donor with ankylosing spondylitis. The CDR3 runs from the conserved cysteine through the conserved F or W. D genes are given only for firm matches. The listing skips clone size in some rows; elsewhere it reads once, few, many or a size class.

clone_size,v_call,j_call,d_call,cdr3_aa
-,TRBV20-1,TRBJ2-5,TRBD2,CSARDTGLAGWDQETQYF
few,TRBV2,TRBJ1-1,-,CASSVQGVEAFF
-,TRBV28,TRBJ1-4,TRBD1,CASERQGAPSFF
-,TRBV7-2,TRBJ1-2,-,CASSPILNYGYTF
many,TRBV11-2,TRBJ2-3,-,CASSLGGGFTDTQYF
many,TRBV4-2,TRBJ1-3,-,CASSQAGNTIYF
-,TRBV27,TRBJ2-1,TRBD2,CASSPGGAWDEQFF
-,TRBV12-3/TRBV12-4,TRBJ2-7,TRBD1,CASSVDRGHYEQYF
many,TRBV20-1,TRBJ1-6,-,CSASGGYNSPLHF
-,TRBV11-2,TRBJ2-3,TRBD2,CASSFTTSGRQADTQYF
-,TRBV28,TRBJ2-7,-,CASSLGGAEQYF
few,TRBV6-4,TRBJ2-3,-,CASSEDGDTQYF
few,TRBV9,TRBJ1-1,-,CASSVAQGGEAFF
many,TRBV4-2,TRBJ1-1,-,CASSQTVGGNTEAFF
-,TRBV5-8,TRBJ2-3,TRBD2,CASSRGASGRTDTQYF
few,TRBV19,TRBJ1-1,-,CASTSGPMNTEAFF
-,TRBV2,TRBJ2-7,-,CASTRETGNEQYF
-,TRBV7-9,TRBJ1-1,-,CASSFSDSAQFF
few,TRBV12-3/TRBV12-4,TRBJ2-3,TRBD2,CASSLIHQTSGDTDTQYF
many,TRBV5-1,TRBJ2-7,-,CASSPGQSYEQYF
-,TRBV3-1,TRBJ2-7,-,CASSHYPGPIYEQYF
-,TRBV7-9,TRBJ2-2,-,CASSLMGMGTGELFF
-,TRBV4-2,TRBJ2-1,TRBD2,CASSHALGGSSGSGYEQFF
-,TRBV7-9,TRBJ2-2,-,CASSLDSAGELFF
few,TRBV25-1,TRBJ2-1,TRBD2,CASSAGVTSDEQFF
-,TRBV9,TRBJ1-2,-,CASSVASGLDGYTF
-,TRBV27,TRBJ1-4,-,CASSLTEANEKLFF
-,TRBV4-1,TRBJ2-1,-,CASSQSMSYNEQFF
-,TRBV4-3,TRBJ1-4,-,CASSQDFPGSATNEKLFF
-,TRBV27,TRBJ2-7,TRBD2,CASSPTSVLYEQYF
few,TRBV21-1,TRBJ2-1,-,CASSLGTEPLGEQFF
few,TRBV6-5,TRBJ2-1,-,CASSYGVGGAHNEQFF
few,TRBV4-1,TRBJ1-2,TRBD1,CASSQVGQGDYTF
once,TRBV30,TRBJ2-3,TRBD2,CAWSVTSGSTDTQYF
few,TRBV27,TRBJ1-1,TRBD1,CASSSGTGGNTEAFF
few,TRBV7-9,TRBJ1-4,-,CASSPVAGNEKLFF
few,TRBV4-1,TRBJ2-5,-,CASSQESGIETQYF
few,TRBV4-3,TRBJ1-4,-,CASSQDRGREGEKLFF
few,TRBV19,TRBJ2-2,-,CASRHSPSAGELFF
many,TRBV6-4,TRBJ2-1,TRBD2,CASSDVGGAYNEQFF
few,TRBV29-1,TRBJ1-1,-,CSVEVPPRDEAFF
-,TRBV7-9,TRBJ1-1,-,CASSGIVANTEAFF
-,TRBV3-1,TRBJ1-1,-,CASSQRIIMTGAHTEAFF
-,TRBV7-2,TRBJ2-7,TRBD1,CASSLPGGLGEQYF
few,TRBV5-1,TRBJ2-3,-,CASSPEQGGDTDTQYF
few,TRBV6-1,TRBJ2-6,-,CASGLSGANVLTF